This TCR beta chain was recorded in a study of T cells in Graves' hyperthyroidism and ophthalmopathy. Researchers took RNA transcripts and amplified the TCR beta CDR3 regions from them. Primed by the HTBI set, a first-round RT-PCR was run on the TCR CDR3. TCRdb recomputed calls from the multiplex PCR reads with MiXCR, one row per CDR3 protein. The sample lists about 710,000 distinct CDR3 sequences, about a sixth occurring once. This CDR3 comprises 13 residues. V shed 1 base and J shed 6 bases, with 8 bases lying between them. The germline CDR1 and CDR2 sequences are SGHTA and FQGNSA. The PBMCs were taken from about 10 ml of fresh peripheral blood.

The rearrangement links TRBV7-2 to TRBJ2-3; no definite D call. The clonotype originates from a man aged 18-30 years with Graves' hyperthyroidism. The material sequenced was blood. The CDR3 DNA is TGTGCCAGCAGCTTAGTCCTGAAGGATACGCAGTATTTT. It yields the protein CASSLVLKDTQYF. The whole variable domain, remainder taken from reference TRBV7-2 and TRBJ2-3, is GAGVSQSPSNKVTEKGKDVELRCDPISGHTALYWYRQSLGQGLEFLIYFQGNSAPDKSGLPSDRFSAERTGGSVSTLTIQRTQQEDSAVYLCASSLVLKDTQYFGPGTRLTVL.